This entry concerns a single T cell receptor (beta chain). The data stem from a study of blood T cell repertoires in COVID-19. Study in general: The United States, Italy and Spain supplied acute and convalescent COVID-19 samples.

The participants were between about 18 and 90 years old and came from under 25 US areas. Participants' own reports of clinical history determined their cohort assignment. The CDR3 is 14 amino acids. The V and J ends lost 3 bases and 3 bases respectively, with 9 bases between them. Germline V gene lookup returns CDR1 LGHNA and CDR2 YNFKEQ. Produced via immunoSEQ multiplex PCR; TCRdb's table is partial and in-frame only. The repertoire holds about 470,000 clones, with roughly nine tenths as singletons. Source material: PBMCs or T cells enriched from blood (not recorded which). The V call is TRBV4-2, the J call TRBJ1-5, with unresolved D. The clonotype originates from a woman aged 18-35 years who had recovered from COVID-19. The CDR3 reads CASSHSNPNQPQHF. In DNA, the CDR3 is TGTGCCAGCAGCCATAGTAACCCCAATCAGCCCCAGCATTTT.